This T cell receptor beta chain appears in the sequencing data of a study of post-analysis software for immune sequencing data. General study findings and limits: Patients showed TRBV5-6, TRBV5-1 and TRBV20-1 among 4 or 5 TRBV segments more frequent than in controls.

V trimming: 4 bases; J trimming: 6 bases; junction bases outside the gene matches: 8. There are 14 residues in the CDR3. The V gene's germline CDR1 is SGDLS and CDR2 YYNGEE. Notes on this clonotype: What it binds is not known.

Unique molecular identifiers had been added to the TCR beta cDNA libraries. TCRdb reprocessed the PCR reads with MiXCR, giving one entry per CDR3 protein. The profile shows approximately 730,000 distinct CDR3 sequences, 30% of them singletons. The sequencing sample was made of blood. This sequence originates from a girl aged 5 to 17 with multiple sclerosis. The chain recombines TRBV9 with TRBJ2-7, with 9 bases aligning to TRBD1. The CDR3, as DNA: TGTGCCAGCAGCTCCGGGACAGGGAGAGGCGAGCAGTACTTC. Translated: CASSSGTGRGEQYF.